This T cell receptor beta chain was recorded in a study of T cells in Graves' hyperthyroidism and ophthalmopathy. The TCR beta CDR3 regions underwent amplification using RNA transcripts as the source. The TCR CDR3 was amplified in a first-round RT-PCR using the HTBI primer set. TCRdb recomputed calls from the multiplex PCR reads with MiXCR, one row per CDR3 protein. The sample yields around 420,000 distinct CDR3 sequences, around 16% seen once. It was uncontrolled infection, other autoimmune disease, pregnancy or lactation that excluded patients. PBMCs were collected from a 10 ml volume of fresh peripheral blood. Germline V gene lookup returns CDR1 SGHTA and CDR2 FQGNSA. V lost 4 bases, J lost 6 bases, and 6 bases stayed unmatched. The CDR3 covers 16 residues.

The sequenced sample consisted of blood. The chain links TRBV7-2 to TRBJ2-1; 13 bases map to TRBD2. This clonotype originated in a woman younger than 35 with Graves' hyperthyroidism. The CDR3 region is CASSSARTSGSNEQFF. The CDR3 nucleotides are TGTGCCAGCAGCTCCGCCCGGACTAGCGGGAGCAATGAGCAGTTCTTC. Drawing the rest from reference TRBV7-2 and TRBJ2-1, the complete variable domain is GAGVSQSPSNKVTEKGKDVELRCDPISGHTALYWYRQSLGQGLEFLIYFQGNSAPDKSGLPSDRFSAERTGGSVSTLTIQRTQQEDSAVYLCASSSARTSGSNEQFFGPGTRLTVL.